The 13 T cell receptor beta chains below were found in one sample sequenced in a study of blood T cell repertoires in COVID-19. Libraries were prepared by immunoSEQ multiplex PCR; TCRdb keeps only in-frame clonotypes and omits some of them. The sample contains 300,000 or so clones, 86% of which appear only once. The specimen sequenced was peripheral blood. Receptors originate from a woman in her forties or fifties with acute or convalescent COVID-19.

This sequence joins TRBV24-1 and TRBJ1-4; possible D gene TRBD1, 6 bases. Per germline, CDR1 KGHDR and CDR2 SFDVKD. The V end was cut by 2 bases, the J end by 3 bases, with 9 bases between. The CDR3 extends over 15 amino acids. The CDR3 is CATSDSRGSNEKLFF. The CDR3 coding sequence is TGTGCCACCAGTGATTCCAGGGGCTCTAATGAAAAACTGTTTTTT.

CDR3 DNA: TGCGCCAGCAACTCACCGGGACAGGGTTTATCGTTCGGCTACACCTTC. This gives the protein CASNSPGQGLSFGYTF. V is TRBV23-1 and J is TRBJ1-2; 9 bases are a match to TRBD1. TRBV23-1 has ORF status, its function being uncertain. V shed 7 bases, J shed 8 bases, and the junction held 17 bases outside the gene matches. This CDR3 has 16 residues.

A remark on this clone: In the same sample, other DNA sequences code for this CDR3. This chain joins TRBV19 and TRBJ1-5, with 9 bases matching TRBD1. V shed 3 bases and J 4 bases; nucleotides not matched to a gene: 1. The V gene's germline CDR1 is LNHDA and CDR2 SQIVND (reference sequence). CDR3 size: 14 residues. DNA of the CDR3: TGTGCCAGTAGTATGACAGGGGGGAATCAGCCCCAGCATTTT. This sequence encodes CASSMTGGNQPQHF.

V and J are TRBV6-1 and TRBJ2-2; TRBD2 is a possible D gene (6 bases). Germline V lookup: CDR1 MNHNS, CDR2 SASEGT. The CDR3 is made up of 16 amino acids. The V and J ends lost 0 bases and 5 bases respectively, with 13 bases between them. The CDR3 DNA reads TGTGCCAGCAGTGAAGCGCCGGGAGTGGTGACCGGGGAGCTGTTTTTT. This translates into CASSEAPGVVTGELFF.

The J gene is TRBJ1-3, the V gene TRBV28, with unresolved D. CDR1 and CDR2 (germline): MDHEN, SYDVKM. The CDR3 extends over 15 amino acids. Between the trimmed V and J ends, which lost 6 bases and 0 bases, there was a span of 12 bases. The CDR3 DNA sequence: TGTGCCAGCAGCCCAACGGGGAGCTCTGGAAACACCATATATTTT. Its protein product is CASSPTGSSGNTIYF. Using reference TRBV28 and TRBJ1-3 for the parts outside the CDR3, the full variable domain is DVKVTQSSRYLVKRTGEKVFLECVQDMDHENMFWYRQDPGLGLRLIYFSYDVKMKEKGDIPEGYSVSREKKERFSLILESASTNQTSMYLCASSPTGSSGNTIYFGEGSWLTVV.

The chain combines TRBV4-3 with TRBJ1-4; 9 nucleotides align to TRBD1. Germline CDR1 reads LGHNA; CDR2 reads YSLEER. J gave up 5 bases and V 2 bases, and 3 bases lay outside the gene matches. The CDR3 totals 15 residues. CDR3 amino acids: CASSQLGTGNEKLFF. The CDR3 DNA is TGCGCCAGCAGCCAACTCGGGACAGGGAATGAAAAACTGTTTTTT.

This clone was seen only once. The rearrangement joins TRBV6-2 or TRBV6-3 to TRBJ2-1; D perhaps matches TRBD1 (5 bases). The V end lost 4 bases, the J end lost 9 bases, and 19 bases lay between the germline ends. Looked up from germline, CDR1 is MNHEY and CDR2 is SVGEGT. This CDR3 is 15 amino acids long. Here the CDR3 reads CASSSADISGAEQFF. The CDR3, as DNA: TGTGCCAGCAGTTCGGCGGACATCTCGGGCGCTGAGCAGTTCTTC.

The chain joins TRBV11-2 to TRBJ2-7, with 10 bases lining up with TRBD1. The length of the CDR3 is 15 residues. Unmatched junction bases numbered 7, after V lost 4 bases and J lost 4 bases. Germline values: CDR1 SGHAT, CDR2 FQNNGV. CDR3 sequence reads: CASSSWDRGRYEQYF. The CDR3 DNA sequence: TGTGCCAGCAGCTCCTGGGACAGGGGTAGGTACGAGCAGTACTTC.

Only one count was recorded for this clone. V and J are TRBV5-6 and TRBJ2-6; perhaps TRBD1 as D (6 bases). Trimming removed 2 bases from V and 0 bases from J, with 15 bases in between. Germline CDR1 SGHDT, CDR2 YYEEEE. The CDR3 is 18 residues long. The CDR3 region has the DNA TGTGCCAGCAGCTTCCAGGGGCGCCCCCTCTCTGGGGCCAACGTCCTGACTTTC. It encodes CASSFQGRPLSGANVLTF.

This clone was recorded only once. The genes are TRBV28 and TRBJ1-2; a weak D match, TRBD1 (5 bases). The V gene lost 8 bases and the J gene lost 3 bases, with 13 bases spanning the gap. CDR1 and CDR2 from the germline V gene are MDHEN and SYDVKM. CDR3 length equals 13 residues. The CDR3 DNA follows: TGTGCCAGCCGAAAGGGGAGGGACTATGGCTACACCTTC. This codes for CASRKGRDYGYTF.

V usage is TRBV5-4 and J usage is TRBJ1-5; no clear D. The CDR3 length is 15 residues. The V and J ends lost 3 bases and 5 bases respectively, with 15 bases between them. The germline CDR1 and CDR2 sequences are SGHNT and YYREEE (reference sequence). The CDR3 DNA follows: TGTGCCAGCAGCTCCGACGGTGGTGGAGATCAGCCCCAGCATTTT. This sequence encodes CASSSDGGGDQPQHF. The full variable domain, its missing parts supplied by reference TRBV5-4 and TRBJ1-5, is ETGVTQSPTHLIKTRGQQVTLRCSSQSGHNTVSWYQQALGQGPQFIFQYYREEENGRGNFPPRFSGLQFPNYSSELNVNALELDDSALYLCASSSDGGGDQPQHFGDGTRLSIL.

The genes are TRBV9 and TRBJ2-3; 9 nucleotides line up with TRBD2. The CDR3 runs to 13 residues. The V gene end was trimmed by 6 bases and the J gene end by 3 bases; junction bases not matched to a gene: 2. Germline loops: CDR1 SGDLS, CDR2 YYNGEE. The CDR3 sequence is CASTSGRTDTQYF. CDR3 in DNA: TGTGCCAGCACCAGCGGGAGGACAGATACGCAGTATTTT.

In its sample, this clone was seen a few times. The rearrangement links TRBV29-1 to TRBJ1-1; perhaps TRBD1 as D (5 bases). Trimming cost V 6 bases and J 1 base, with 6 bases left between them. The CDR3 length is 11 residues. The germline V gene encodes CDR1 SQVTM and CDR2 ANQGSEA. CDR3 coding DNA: TGCAGCGTAGACAGGAACACTGAAGCTTTCTTT. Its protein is CSVDRNTEAFF.